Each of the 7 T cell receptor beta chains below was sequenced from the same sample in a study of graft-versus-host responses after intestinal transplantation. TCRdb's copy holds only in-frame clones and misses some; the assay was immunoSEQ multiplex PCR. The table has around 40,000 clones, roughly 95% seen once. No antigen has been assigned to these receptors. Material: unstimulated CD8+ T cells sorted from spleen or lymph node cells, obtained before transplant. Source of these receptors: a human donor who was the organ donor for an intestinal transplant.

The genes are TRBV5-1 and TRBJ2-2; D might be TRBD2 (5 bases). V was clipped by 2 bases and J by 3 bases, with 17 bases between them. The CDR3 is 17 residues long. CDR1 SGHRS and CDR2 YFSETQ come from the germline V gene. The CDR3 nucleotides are TGCGCCAGCAGCTTTCGGGGTGGGCAGACTTACACCGGGGAGCTGTTTTTT. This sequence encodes CASSFRGGQTYTGELFF.

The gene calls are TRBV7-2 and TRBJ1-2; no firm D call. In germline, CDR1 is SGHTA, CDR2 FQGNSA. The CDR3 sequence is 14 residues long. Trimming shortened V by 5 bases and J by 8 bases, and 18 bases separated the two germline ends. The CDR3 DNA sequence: TGTGCCAGCAGCCCACGGTGGAGGGAAGAGGGCTACACCTTC. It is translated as CASSPRWREEGYTF.

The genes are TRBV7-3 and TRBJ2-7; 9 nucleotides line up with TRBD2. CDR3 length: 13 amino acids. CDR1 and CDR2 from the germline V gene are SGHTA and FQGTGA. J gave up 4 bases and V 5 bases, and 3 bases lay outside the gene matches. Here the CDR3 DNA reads TGTGCCAGCAGCCGCGGGGGGGTGTACGAGCAGTACTTC. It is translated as CASSRGGVYEQYF.

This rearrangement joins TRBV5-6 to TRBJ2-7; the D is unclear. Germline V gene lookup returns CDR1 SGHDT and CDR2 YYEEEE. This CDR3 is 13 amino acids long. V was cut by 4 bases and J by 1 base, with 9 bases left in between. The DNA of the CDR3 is TGTGCCAGCAGCCAACTCGGGTCCTACGAGCAGTACTTC. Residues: CASSQLGSYEQYF. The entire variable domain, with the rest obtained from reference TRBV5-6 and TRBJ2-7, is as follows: DAGVTQSPTHLIKTRGQQVTLRCSPKSGHDTVSWYQQALGQGPQFIFQYYEEEERQRGNFPDRFSGHQFPNYSSELNVNALLLGDSALYLCASSQLGSYEQYFGPGTRLTVT.

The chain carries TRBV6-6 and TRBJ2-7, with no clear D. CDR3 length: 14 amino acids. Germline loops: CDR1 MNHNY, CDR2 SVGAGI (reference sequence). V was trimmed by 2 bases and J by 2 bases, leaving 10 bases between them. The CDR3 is CASSYEEPTYEQYF. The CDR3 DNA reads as TGTGCCAGCAGTTACGAGGAACCCACCTACGAGCAGTACTTC.

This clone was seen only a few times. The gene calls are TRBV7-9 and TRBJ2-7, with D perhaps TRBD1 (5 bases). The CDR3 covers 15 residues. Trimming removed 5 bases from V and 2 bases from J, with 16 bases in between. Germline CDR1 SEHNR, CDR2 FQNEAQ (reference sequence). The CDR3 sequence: CASSLTDRHTYEQYF. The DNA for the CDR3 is TGTGCCAGCAGCCTGACAGACCGTCATACCTACGAGCAGTACTTC.

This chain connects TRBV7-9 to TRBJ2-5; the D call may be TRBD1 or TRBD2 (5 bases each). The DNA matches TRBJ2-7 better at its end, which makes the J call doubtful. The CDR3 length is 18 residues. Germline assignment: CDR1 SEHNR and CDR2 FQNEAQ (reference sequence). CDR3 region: CASSFGRDPPIQAYEQYF. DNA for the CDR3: TGTGCCAGCAGCTTCGGTCGGGACCCCCCTATTCAGGCCTACGAGCAGTACTTC.